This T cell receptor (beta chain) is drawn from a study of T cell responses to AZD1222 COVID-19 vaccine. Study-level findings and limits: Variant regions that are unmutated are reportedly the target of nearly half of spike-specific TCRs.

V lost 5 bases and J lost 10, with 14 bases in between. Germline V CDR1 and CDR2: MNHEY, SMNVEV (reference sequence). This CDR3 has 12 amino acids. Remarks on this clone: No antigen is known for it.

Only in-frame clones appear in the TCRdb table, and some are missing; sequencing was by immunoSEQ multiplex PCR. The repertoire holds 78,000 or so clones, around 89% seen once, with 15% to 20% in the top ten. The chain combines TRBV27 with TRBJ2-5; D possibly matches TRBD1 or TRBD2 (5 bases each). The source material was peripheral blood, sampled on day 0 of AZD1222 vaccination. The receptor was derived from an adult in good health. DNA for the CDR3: TGTGCCAGCAGTACCCGTTCGGGGCTCCAGTACTTC. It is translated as CASSTRSGLQYF.